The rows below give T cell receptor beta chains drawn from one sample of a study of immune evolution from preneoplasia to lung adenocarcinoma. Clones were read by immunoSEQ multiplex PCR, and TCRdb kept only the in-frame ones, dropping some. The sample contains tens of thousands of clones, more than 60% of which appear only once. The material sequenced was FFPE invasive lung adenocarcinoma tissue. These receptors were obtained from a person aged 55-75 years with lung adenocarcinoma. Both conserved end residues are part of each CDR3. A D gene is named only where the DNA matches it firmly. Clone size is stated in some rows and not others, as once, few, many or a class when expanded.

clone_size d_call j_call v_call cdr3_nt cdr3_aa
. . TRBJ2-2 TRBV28 TGTGCCAGCAGTCGAATGGACACGAACACCGGGGAGCTGTTTTTT CASSRMDTNTGELFF
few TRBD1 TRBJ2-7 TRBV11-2 TGTGCCAGCAGCCCCAACGCCGGGACAGGGGCAGTTGAGCAGTACTTC CASSPNAGTGAVEQYF
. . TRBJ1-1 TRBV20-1 TGCAGTGCTAAACGTCCCACTGAAGCTTTCTTT CSAKRPTEAFF
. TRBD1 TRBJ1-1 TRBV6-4 TGTGCCAGATCTTTAGGGGGCGTGAACACTGAAGCTTTCTTT CARSLGGVNTEAFF
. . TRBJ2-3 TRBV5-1 TGCGCCAGCAGCCCGACAATCACAGATACGCAGTATTTT CASSPTITDTQYF
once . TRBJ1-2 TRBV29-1 TGCAGCGTCAAAGGGATTAACTATGGCTACACCTTC CSVKGINYGYTF
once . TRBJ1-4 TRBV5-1 TGCGCCTCCCGCCCGGGGGGTAATGAAAAACTGTTTTTT CASRPGGNEKLFF
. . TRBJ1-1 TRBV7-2 TGTGCCAGCAGCGTAAACTCGGGAGAAGCTTTCTTT CASSVNSGEAFF
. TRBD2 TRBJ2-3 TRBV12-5 TGTGCTAGTGGTTTCCGGCGGGGGGCCGGAGATACGCAGTATTTT CASGFRRGAGDTQYF
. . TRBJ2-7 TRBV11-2 TGTGCCAGCAGCTTATCAGAGGGGGTCTCCTACGAGCAGTACTTC CASSLSEGVSYEQYF
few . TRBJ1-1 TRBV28 TGTGCCAGCAGACAGAACACTGAAGCTTTCTTT CASRQNTEAFF
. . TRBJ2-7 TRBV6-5 TGTGCCAGCAGTAGGACCACCGGGTACGAGCAGTACTTC CASSRTTGYEQYF
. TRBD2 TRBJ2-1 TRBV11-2 TGTGCCAGCAGCTTAGGCCCCGCCGGGAGGGCCGATGAGCAGTTCTTC CASSLGPAGRADEQFF
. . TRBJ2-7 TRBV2 TGTGCCAGCAGTGAAGCTGGCCAGGCGCGGCTCCGGGCCTACGAGCAGTACTTC CASSEAGQARLRAYEQYF
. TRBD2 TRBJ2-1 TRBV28 TGTGCCAGCAGTACTGGAAGCGGGAGCTACAATGAGCAGTTCTTC CASSTGSGSYNEQFF
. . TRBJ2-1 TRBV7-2 TGTGCCAGCAACTCCCTAGGAGGGTTCTACAATGAGCAGTTCTTC CASNSLGGFYNEQFF
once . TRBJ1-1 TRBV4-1 TGCGCCAGCAGCCAAGGAGGGGGGATCCCGAACACTGAAGCTTTCTTT CASSQGGGIPNTEAFF
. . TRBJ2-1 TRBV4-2 TGTGCCAGCAGCCAAGGAGCAGGGTACAATGAGCAGTTCTTC CASSQGAGYNEQFF
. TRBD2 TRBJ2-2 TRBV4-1 TGCGCCAGCAGTCGACTAGCGGGGATTAACACCGGGGAGCTGTTTTTT CASSRLAGINTGELFF
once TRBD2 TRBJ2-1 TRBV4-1 TGCGCCAGCAGCCAAAGGAGCGCGGGGGGGAGCTCCTACAATGAGCAGTTCTTC CASSQRSAGGSSYNEQFF
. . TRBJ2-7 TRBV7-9 TGTGCCAGCAGCCTTTCCTACGAGCAGTACTTC CASSLSYEQYF
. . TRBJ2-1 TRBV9 TGTGCCAGCAGCGGAGTGTCGGGGTCCTACAATGAGCAGTTCTTC CASSGVSGSYNEQFF
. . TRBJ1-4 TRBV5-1 TGCGCCAGCAGCTTGGTTGGTGAAAAACTGTTTTTT CASSLVGEKLFF
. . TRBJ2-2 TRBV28 TGTGCCAGCAGTTTCAGGGAGAAATTCCGGACCGGGGAGCTGTTTTTT CASSFREKFRTGELFF
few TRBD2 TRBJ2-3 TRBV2 TGTGCCAGCCGGCTAGCGGGATCCACAGATACGCAGTATTTT CASRLAGSTDTQYF
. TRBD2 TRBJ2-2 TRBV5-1 TGCGCCAGCAGCCCGCGGGGGGGCGGAACCGGGGAGCTGTTTTTT CASSPRGGGTGELFF
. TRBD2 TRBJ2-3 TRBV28 TGTGCCAGCAGTACGCCCGGGACTAGTCTAGATACGCAGTATTTT CASSTPGTSLDTQYF
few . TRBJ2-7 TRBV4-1 TGCGCCAGCAGCCAAGCAATGACAGTATCCTACGAGCAGTACTTC CASSQAMTVSYEQYF
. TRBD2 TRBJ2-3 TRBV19 TGTGCCAGTAGGAAAGGTCCGGGAGGCGCAGATACGCAGTATTTT CASRKGPGGADTQYF
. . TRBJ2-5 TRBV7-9 TGTGCCAGCAGCTTGGGCAATTCTGGGGAGACCCAGTACTTC CASSLGNSGETQYF
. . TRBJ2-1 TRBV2 TGTGCCAGCAGTTCTCAAACGAGGGAGCAGTTCTTC CASSSQTREQFF
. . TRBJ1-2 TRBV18 TGTGCCAGCTCACTCGAAGACAGGTCCCGCTACACCTTC CASSLEDRSRYTF
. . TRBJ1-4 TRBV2 TGTGCCAGCAACCGGGTAATAAATGAAAAACTGTTTTTT CASNRVINEKLFF
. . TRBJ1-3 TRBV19 TGTGCCAGTAGTCTCCGCCCCACTGGAAACACCATATATTTT CASSLRPTGNTIYF
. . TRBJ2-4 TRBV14 TGTGCCAGCAGCCAACGGCATAAAAACATTCAGTACTTC CASSQRHKNIQYF
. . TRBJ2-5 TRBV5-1 TGCGCCAGCAGCCGTGGAGGGTTTGAAGAGACCCAGTACTTC CASSRGGFEETQYF
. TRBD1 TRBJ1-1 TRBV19 TGTGCCAGTAGCCCACGACAGGGAGGGGCCACTGAAGCTTTCTTT CASSPRQGGATEAFF
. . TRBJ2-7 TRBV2 TGTGCCAGCGGCAAGGACGAGCAGTACTTC CASGKDEQYF
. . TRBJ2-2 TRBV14 TGTGCCAGCAGCCCTCAGGTCACCGGGGAGCTGTTTTTT CASSPQVTGELFF
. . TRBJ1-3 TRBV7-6 TGTGCCAGCAGCTTAGGGCCCGGAAACACCATATATTTT CASSLGPGNTIYF
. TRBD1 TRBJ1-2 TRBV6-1 TGTGCCAGCAGTGTGACAGGGCACTATGGCTACACCTTC CASSVTGHYGYTF
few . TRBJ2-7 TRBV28 TGTGCCAGCAGTTCCCATTGGGAGCAGTACTTC CASSSHWEQYF
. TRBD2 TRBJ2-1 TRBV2 TGTGCCAGCAGTGATGGGAGACTAGCGGGCCATGAGCAGTTCTTC CASSDGRLAGHEQFF
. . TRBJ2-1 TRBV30 TGTGCCTGGAGCAGGCGGGACTCCTACAATGAGCAGTTCTTC CAWSRRDSYNEQFF
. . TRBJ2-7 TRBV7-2 TGTGCCAGCAACCCCCAGGCAGGGTACGAGCAGTACTTC CASNPQAGYEQYF
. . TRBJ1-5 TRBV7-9 TGTGCCAGCAGCTCCGGTAGCAATCAGCCCCAGCATTTT CASSSGSNQPQHF
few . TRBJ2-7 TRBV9 TGTGCCAGCAGCGTAGGAGGTAGCGGAGGCTCCTACGAGCAGTACTTC CASSVGGSGGSYEQYF
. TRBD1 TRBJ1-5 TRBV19 TGTGCCAGTAGTCCACCGGGACAGAATCCAAATCAGCCCCAGCATTTT CASSPPGQNPNQPQHF
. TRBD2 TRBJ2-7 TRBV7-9 TGTGCCAGCAGCCCAACTAGCGGGGGAACCTACGAGCAGTACTTC CASSPTSGGTYEQYF
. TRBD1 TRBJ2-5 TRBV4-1 TGCGCCAGCAGCCAAGGGGACAGGGGGCATCAAGAGACCCAGTACTTC CASSQGDRGHQETQYF
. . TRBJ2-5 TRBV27 TGTGCCAGCAGTCACGGGAAGACCCAGTACTTC CASSHGKTQYF
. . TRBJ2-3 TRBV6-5 TGTGCCAGCAGTTACTTTAATACGCAGTATTTT CASSYFNTQYF
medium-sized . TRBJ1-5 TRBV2 TGTGCCAGCAGCCGGGGAGGAAATAGCAATCAGCCCCAGCATTTT CASSRGGNSNQPQHF